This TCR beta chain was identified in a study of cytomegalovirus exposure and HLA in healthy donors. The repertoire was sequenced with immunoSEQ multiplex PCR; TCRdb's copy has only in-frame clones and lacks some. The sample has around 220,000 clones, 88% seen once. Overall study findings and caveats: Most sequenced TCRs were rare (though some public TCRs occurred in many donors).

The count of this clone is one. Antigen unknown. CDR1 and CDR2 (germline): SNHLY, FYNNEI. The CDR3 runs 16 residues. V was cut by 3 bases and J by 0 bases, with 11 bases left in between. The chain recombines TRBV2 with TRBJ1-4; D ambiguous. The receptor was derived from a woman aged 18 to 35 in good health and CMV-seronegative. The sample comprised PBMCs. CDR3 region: CASSDSSPSTNEKLFF. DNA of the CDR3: TGTGCCAGCAGTGACAGTTCTCCTTCAACTAATGAAAAACTGTTTTTT.